Following are 29 T cell receptor beta chains from one sample sequenced in a study of CD8 T cells in Susac syndrome (dated by TCRdb to about 2019). The library was generated by the immunoSEQ multiplex PCR assay. RNA was extracted using the RNeasy kit, and roughly 0.5 to 1 ug of the RNA was reverse transcribed with random hexamers. TCRdb trimmed the raw reads at Q25, called clones with MiXCR and kept productive beta chains. Duplicate CDR3 protein sequences are folded into a single record with the most common DNA and genes. Across this sample there are roughly 250,000 distinct CDR3 sequences, with approximately 95% seen only once. The leading ten clones occupy 0.095% to 0.12% of the sample. The sequenced material came from CD4+ T cells from PBMCs. These receptors were collected from a human donor with Susac syndrome.

The rearrangement joins TRBV27 to TRBJ2-5; D call uncertain. Germline CDR1 is MNHEY and CDR2 is SMNVEV (reference sequence). The CDR3 extends over 14 amino acids. V was trimmed by 10 bases and J by 0 bases, leaving 15 bases between them. This chain's CDR3 is CATSKENNQETQYF. The CDR3 bases are TGTGCCACCTCCAAGGAAAATAACCAAGAGACCCAGTACTTC.

This clonotype was found a few times. The rearrangement uses TRBV11-1 and TRBJ1-2; D perhaps matches TRBD1 (5 bases). CDR3 length: 12 residues. Trimming removed 4 bases at V and 8 bases at J, with 11 bases between. Germline loops: CDR1 SGHAT, CDR2 FQDESV (reference sequence). CDR3 sequence: CASSSGGSGYTF. CDR3 in DNA: TGTGCCAGCAGCTCCGGGGGAAGCGGCTACACCTTC.

The chain has TRBV9 and TRBJ1-1; no definite D call. Germline-derived CDR1 and CDR2 are SGDLS and YYNGEE. Trimming stripped 0 bases from V and 0 bases from J, with 9 bases between. The CDR3 is 15 amino acids. This chain's CDR3 is CASSVDPSLNTEAFF. For the CDR3, the DNA is TGTGCCAGCAGCGTAGATCCCTCACTGAACACTGAAGCTTTCTTT. The full variable domain, its missing parts supplied by reference TRBV9 and TRBJ1-1, is DSGVTQTPKHLITATGQRVTLRCSPRSGDLSVYWYQQSLDQGLQFLIQYYNGEERAKGNILERFSAQQFPDLHSELNLSSLELGDSALYFCASSVDPSLNTEAFFGQGTRLTVV.

This chain uses TRBV30 with TRBJ2-7; TRBD2 matches 9 bases. CDR3 length: 14 amino acids. V shed 5 bases, J shed 4 bases, and the junction held 9 bases outside the gene matches. Germline loops: CDR1 GTSNPN, CDR2 SVGIG (reference sequence). CDR3 coding DNA: TGTGCCTGGGATAGCGGGAGAGGCGGTTACGAGCAGTACTTC. This translates into CAWDSGRGGYEQYF.

This chain connects TRBV6-1 to TRBJ2-7; 10 bases line up with TRBD2. Germline loops: CDR1 MNHNS, CDR2 SASEGT. The CDR3 contains 17 residues. Trimming removed 4 bases from V and 1 base from J; junction bases left unmatched: 10. For the CDR3, the DNA is TGTGCCAGCAGTGTAATAGCGGGAGGCCTCACTTCCTACGAGCAGTACTTC. Translated, it gives CASSVIAGGLTSYEQYF.

This chain connects TRBV4-1 to TRBJ2-5; 12 bases are a match to TRBD2. Unmatched junction bases numbered 4, after V lost 0 bases and J lost 5 bases. Germline CDR1 MGHRA, CDR2 YSYEKL. The CDR3 length is 16 residues. The CDR3 sequence: CASSQELAGGGETQYF. DNA of the CDR3: TGCGCCAGCAGCCAAGAACTAGCGGGAGGAGGGGAGACCCAGTACTTC.

This chain links TRBV4-1 with TRBJ2-3, with D possibly TRBD2 on 8 matching bases. Per germline, CDR1 MGHRA and CDR2 YSYEKL. V lost 0 bases to trimming and J lost 3 bases, with 16 bases between them. The CDR3 contains 17 residues. In nucleotides, the CDR3 is TGCGCCAGCAGCCAAGATCGGGAGGGGGCCGGGACAGATACGCAGTATTTT. Its translation: CASSQDREGAGTDTQYF.

The gene calls are TRBV28 and TRBJ1-5, with D perhaps TRBD1 (5 bases). V lost 5 bases and J lost 0, with 14 bases in between. CDR3 size: 16 residues. The germline V gene has CDR1 MDHEN and CDR2 SYDVKM. DNA of the CDR3: TGTGCCAGCAGTCAGCGACAGAGTTATAGCAATCAGCCCCAGCATTTT. Encoded protein: CASSQRQSYSNQPQHF.

This sequence joins TRBV30 and TRBJ1-5; D remains unclear. Trimming shortened V by 2 bases and J by 5 bases, and 10 bases separated the two germline ends. The CDR3 runs to 13 residues. Germline CDR1 GTSNPN, CDR2 SVGIG (reference sequence). The CDR3, as DNA: TGTGCCTGGAGTCCGGGGAATCATCAGCCCCAGCATTTT. Its protein is CAWSPGNHQPQHF.

J is TRBJ2-1 and V is TRBV20-1, with 8 bases fitting TRBD2. Looked up from germline, CDR1 is DFQATT and CDR2 is SNEGSKA (reference sequence). This CDR3 has 14 residues. V was clipped by 6 bases and J by 2 bases; unmatched bases: 6. In DNA form, the CDR3 reads TGCAGTGCCACCACAGCGGGAGCCTACAATGAGCAGTTCTTC. Translation gives CSATTAGAYNEQFF.

The gene calls are TRBV4-1 and TRBJ2-3; D is undetermined. The CDR3 sequence is 13 residues long. Germline loops: CDR1 MGHRA, CDR2 YSYEKL. The V end was cut by 2 bases, the J end by 0 bases, with 3 bases between. The CDR3 region has the DNA TGCGCCAGCAGCCAACCCAGCACAGATACGCAGTATTTT. This encodes CASSQPSTDTQYF.

The chain recombines TRBV7-8 with TRBJ2-5; TRBD2 matches at 9 bases. Per germline, CDR1 SGHVS and CDR2 FQNEAQ. V lost 3 bases and J lost 0; bases outside the gene matches: 8. The CDR3 has 17 residues. The CDR3 here is CASSFGWLAGNQETQYF. The CDR3 coding sequence is TGTGCCAGCAGCTTTGGGTGGCTAGCGGGGAACCAAGAGACCCAGTACTTC.

This chain joins TRBV5-1 and TRBJ1-4, with TRBD1 identical over 7 bases. Trimming cost V 4 bases and J 8 bases; bases outside gene matches: 14. The CDR3 is 16 amino acids. Germline assignment: CDR1 SGHRS and CDR2 YFSETQ. CDR3 in amino acids: CASSRGLLRRPEKLFF. DNA of the CDR3: TGCGCCAGCAGCAGGGGGCTTCTCAGGAGACCCGAAAAACTGTTTTTT.

J is TRBJ2-1 and V is TRBV2; D is unresolved. This CDR3 has 13 amino acids. V was trimmed by 6 bases and J by 6 bases, leaving 12 bases between them. CDR1 is SNHLY, CDR2 FYNNEI, per germline. The CDR3 is CASRRTDANEQFF. The DNA of the CDR3 is TGTGCCAGCAGAAGGACGGACGCCAATGAGCAGTTCTTC.

V usage is TRBV5-4 and J usage is TRBJ2-1; D tentatively fits TRBD1 or TRBD2 (5 bases each). Germline-derived CDR1 and CDR2 are SGHNT and YYREEE (reference sequence). Trimming stripped 0 bases from V and 6 bases from J, with 16 bases between. The CDR3 is 16 amino acids. The CDR3 loop reads CASSLGGTSGVNEQFF. Here the CDR3 DNA reads TGTGCCAGCAGCTTGGGAGGGACGAGCGGTGTCAATGAGCAGTTCTTC.

The CDR3 loop is CASSFLGGHYGYTF. CDR3 in DNA: TGTGCCAGCAGCTTCTTAGGGGGGCACTATGGCTACACCTTC. This chain links TRBV5-4 with TRBJ1-2, with D perhaps TRBD1 (6 bases). Germline-derived CDR1 and CDR2 are SGHNT and YYREEE (reference sequence). The CDR3 consists of 14 residues. The V end lost 2 bases, the J end lost 3 bases, and 11 bases lay between the germline ends.

J is TRBJ2-5 and V is TRBV7-9, with no clear D. Germline CDR1 is SEHNR and CDR2 is FQNEAQ (reference sequence). The CDR3 sequence is 15 residues long. The ends were cut back, 0 bases at V and 2 bases at J, with 10 bases in the middle. CDR3 in amino acids: CASSLAGPTQETQYF. Here the CDR3 DNA reads TGTGCCAGCAGCTTAGCGGGCCCGACACAAGAGACCCAGTACTTC.

This clonotype was picked up one time. The V gene is TRBV20-1, the J gene TRBJ2-7; TRBD2 matches 10 bases. The CDR3 runs to 13 residues. Germline V gives CDR1 DFQATT, CDR2 SNEGSKA (reference sequence). The trim removed 4 bases at V and 5 bases at J, leaving 5 bases unmatched. CDR3 loop: CSATLAGENEQYF. The CDR3, as DNA: TGCAGTGCTACCCTAGCGGGAGAAAACGAGCAGTACTTC.

V and J are TRBV4-2 and TRBJ2-7; TRBD2 matches at 11 bases. CDR1 and CDR2 from the germline V gene are LGHNA and YNFKEQ. The CDR3 spans 16 residues. V lost 1 base to trimming and J lost 3 bases; unmatched junction nucleotides: 5. CDR3 nucleotide sequence: TGTGCCAGCAGCCAAGGCCGCCTAGCGGGAGGCTACGAGCAGTACTTC. This codes for CASSQGRLAGGYEQYF.

The chain couples TRBV6-5 to TRBJ2-1, with a possible D match to TRBD2 (6 bases). The germline V gene encodes CDR1 MNHEY and CDR2 SVGAGI. With 8 bases removed from V and 2 bases from J, the gap between germline ends came to 13 bases. The CDR3 extends over 14 amino acids. DNA for the CDR3: TGTGCCAGCCGCGCCCGGGGGACCTACAATGAGCAGTTCTTC. Translation gives CASRARGTYNEQFF.

The rearrangement joins TRBV12-3 or TRBV12-4 to TRBJ2-5; a weak D match, TRBD1 (5 bases). V was trimmed by 5 bases and J by 5 bases, leaving 12 bases between them. The CDR3 extends over 13 amino acids. The CDR3 reads CASSRQPPETQYF. CDR3 sequence (DNA): TGTGCCAGCAGTCGACAGCCCCCGGAGACCCAGTACTTC.

V gene TRBV30 combines with J gene TRBJ2-3; D unclear. V was trimmed by 2 bases and J by 2 bases, leaving 14 bases between them. Germline lookup yields CDR1 GTSNPN and CDR2 SVGIG (reference sequence). This CDR3 is built from 15 residues. The CDR3 here is CAWSFSWHSTDTQYF. The CDR3 DNA reads TGTGCCTGGAGTTTCTCCTGGCATTCCACAGATACGCAGTATTTT. Full variable domain (rest looked up from reference TRBV30 and TRBJ2-3): SQTIHQWPATLVQPVGSPLSLECTVEGTSNPNLYWYRQAAGRGLQLLFYSVGIGQISSEVPQNLSASRPQDRQFILSSKKLLLSDSGFYLCAWSFSWHSTDTQYFGPGTRLTVL.

This clonotype came up a few times. The chain recombines TRBV18 with TRBJ2-7, with D possibly being TRBD1 (6 bases). V was pared by 3 bases and J by 3 bases, with 9 bases between. The length of the CDR3 is 13 residues. CDR1 is KGHSH and CDR2 is LQKENI in the germline V gene. CDR3 nucleotide sequence: TGTGCCAGCTCACCCGGGACAAGCTACGAGCAGTACTTC. This codes for CASSPGTSYEQYF.

The table lists this clonotype with a count of one. The V and J genes are TRBV5-1 and TRBJ2-2, with a tentative D call TRBD1 (5 bases). This CDR3 comprises 14 residues. V was pared by 1 base and J by 7 bases, with 11 bases between. Germline loops: CDR1 SGHRS, CDR2 YFSETQ. The CDR3 DNA reads TGCGCCAGCAGCTTGAGGGGTCTCGGCGGGGAGCTGTTTTTT. Translation gives CASSLRGLGGELFF.

This rearrangement joins TRBV2 to TRBJ2-5, with no clear D. The end of the DNA fits TRBJ2-7 better, so the J call may be wrong. The CDR3 loop spans 14 amino acids. Germline V gene sequence: CDR1 SNHLY, CDR2 FYNNEI. The CDR3 bases are TGTGCCAGCAGTGAAGGTTGGCAGGACGCCGAGCAGTACTTC. Amino acids: CASSEGWQDAEQYF.

The rearrangement links TRBV7-6 to TRBJ2-7; D may correspond to TRBD1 or TRBD2 (5 bases each). V lost 1 base to trimming and J lost 4 bases, with 11 bases between them. Germline CDR1 SGHVS, CDR2 FNYEAQ. The CDR3 has 14 residues. The CDR3 region has the DNA TGTGCCAGCAGCTTAGTTCAGGGAGCGTACGAGCAGTACTTC. The encoded protein is CASSLVQGAYEQYF.

CDR3 in amino acids: CASSPDRISGNTIYF. Written as DNA, the CDR3 is TGTGCCAGCTCACCCGACAGGATCTCTGGAAACACCATATATTTT. The rearrangement uses TRBV18 and TRBJ1-3; D is possibly TRBD1 (6 bases). The CDR3 is made up of 15 amino acids. Deletions cut 3 bases from V and 0 bases from J, with 9 bases between. Germline V gene sequence: CDR1 KGHSH, CDR2 LQKENI.

A single count supports this clonotype. The chain has TRBV30 and TRBJ2-7, with 8 bases fitting TRBD2. The germline V gene encodes CDR1 GTSNPN and CDR2 SVGIG (reference sequence). V lost 5 bases and J lost 3; bases outside the gene matches: 12. The CDR3 runs 15 residues. The CDR3 region is CAWARGGSGNYEQYF. The CDR3 DNA sequence: TGTGCCTGGGCACGAGGAGGTAGCGGGAACTACGAGCAGTACTTC.

This clonotype was counted once. CDR3: CASILGASGGGTYNEQFF. Written as DNA, the CDR3 is TGTGCCAGCATCCTTGGGGCTAGCGGAGGGGGCACCTACAATGAGCAGTTCTTC. The gene calls are TRBV5-4 and TRBJ2-1, with D tentatively TRBD1 or TRBD2 (7 bases each). Germline CDR1 reads SGHNT; CDR2 reads YYREEE (reference sequence). The CDR3 is 18 residues long. V was trimmed by 6 bases and J by 2 bases, leaving 24 bases between them.